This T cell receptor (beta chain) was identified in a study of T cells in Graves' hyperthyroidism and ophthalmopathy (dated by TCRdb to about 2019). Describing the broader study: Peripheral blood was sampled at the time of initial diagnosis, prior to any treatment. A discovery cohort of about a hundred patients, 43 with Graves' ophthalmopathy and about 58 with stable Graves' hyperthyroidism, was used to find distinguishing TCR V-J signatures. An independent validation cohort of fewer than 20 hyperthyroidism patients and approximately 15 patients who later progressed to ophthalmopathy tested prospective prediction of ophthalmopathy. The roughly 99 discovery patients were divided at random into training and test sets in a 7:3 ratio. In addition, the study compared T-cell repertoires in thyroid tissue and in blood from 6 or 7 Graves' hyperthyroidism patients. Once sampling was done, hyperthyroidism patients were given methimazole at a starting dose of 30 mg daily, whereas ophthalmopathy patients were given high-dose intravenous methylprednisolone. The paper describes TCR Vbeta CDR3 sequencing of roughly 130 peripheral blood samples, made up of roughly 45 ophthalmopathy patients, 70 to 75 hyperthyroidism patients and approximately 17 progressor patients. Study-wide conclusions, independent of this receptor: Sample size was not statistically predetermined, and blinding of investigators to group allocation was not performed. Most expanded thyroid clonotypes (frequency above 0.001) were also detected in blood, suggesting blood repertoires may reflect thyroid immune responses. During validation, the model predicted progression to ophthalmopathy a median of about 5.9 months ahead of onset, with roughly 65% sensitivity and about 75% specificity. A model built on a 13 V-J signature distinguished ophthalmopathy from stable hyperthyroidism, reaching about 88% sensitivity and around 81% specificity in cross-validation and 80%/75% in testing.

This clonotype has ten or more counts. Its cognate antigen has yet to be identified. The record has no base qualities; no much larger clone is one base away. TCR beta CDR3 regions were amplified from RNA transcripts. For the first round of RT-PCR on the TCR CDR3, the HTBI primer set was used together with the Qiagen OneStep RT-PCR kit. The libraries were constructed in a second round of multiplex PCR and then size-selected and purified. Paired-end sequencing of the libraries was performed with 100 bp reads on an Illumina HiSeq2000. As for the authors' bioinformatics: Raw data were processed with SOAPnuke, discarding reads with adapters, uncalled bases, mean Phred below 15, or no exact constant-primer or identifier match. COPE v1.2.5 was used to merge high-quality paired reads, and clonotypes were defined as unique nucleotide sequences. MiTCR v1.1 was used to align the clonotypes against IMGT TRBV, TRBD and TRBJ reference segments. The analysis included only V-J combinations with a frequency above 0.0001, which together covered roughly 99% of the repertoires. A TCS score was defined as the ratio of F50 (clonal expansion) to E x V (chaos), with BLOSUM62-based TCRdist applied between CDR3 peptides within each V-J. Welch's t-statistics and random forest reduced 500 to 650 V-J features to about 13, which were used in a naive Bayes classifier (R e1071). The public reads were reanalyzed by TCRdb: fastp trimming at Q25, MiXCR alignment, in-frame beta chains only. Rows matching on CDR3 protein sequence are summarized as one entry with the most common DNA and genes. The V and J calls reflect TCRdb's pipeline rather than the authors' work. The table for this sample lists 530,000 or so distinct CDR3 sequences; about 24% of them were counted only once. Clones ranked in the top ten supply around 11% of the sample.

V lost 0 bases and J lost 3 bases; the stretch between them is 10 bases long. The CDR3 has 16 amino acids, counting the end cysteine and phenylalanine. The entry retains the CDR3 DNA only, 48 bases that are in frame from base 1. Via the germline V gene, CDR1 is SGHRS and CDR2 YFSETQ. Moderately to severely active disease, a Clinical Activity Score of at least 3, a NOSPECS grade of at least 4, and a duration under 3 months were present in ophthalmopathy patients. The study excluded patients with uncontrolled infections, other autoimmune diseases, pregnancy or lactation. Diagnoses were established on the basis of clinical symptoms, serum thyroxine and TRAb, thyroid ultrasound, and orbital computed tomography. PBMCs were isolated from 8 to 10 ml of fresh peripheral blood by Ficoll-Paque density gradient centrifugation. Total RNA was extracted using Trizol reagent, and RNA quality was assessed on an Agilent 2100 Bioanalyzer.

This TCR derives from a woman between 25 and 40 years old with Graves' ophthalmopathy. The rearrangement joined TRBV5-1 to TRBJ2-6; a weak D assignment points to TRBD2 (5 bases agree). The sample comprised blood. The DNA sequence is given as TGCGCCAGCAGCTTGGACCAAGAGGGTGGGGCCAACGTCCTGACTTTC. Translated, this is CASSLDQEGGANVLTF.